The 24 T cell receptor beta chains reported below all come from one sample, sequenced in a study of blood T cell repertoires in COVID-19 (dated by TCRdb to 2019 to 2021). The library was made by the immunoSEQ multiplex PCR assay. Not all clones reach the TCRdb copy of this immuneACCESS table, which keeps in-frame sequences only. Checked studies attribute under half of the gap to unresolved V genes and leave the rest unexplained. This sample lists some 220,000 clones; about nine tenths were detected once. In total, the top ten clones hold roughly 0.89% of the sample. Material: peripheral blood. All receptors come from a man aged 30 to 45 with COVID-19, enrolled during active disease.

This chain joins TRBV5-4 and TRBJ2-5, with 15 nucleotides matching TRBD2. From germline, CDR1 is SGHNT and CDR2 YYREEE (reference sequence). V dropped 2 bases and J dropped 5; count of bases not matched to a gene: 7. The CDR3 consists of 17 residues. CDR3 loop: CASSLPGLAGGGETQYF. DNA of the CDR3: TGTGCCAGCAGCTTACCGGGACTAGCGGGGGGAGGCGAGACCCAGTACTTC.

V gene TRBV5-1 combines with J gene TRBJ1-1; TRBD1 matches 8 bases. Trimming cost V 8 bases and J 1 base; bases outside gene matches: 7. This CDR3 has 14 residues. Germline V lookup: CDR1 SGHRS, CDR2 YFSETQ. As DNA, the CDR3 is TGCGCCAGTAAGACAGGGGTCTCGAACACTGAAGCTTTCTTT. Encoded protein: CASKTGVSNTEAFF.

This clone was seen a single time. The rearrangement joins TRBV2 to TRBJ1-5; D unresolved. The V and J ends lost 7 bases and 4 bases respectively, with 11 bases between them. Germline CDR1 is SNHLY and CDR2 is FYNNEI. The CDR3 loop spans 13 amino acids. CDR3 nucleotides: TGTGCCAGCACAACAGACCAAAATCAGCCCCAGCATTTT. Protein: CASTTDQNQPQHF.

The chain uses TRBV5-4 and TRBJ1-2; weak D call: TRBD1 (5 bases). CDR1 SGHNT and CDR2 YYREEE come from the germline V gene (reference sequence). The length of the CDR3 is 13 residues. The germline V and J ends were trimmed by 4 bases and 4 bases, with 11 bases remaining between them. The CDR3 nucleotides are TGTGCCAGCAGCCCGATGGGGGGCTATGGCTACACCTTC. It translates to CASSPMGGYGYTF.

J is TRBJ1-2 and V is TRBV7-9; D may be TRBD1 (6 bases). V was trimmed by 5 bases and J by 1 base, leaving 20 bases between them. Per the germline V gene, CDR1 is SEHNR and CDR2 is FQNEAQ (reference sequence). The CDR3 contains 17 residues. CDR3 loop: CASSTDRADHLNYGYTF. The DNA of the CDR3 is TGTGCCAGCAGCACGGACAGAGCCGACCACCTTAACTATGGCTACACCTTC.

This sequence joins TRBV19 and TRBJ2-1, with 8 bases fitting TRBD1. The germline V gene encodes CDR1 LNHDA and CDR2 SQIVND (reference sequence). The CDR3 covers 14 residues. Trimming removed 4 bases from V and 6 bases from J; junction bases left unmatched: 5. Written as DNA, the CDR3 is TGTGCCAGTAGTAAAGGACAGGGAAGCAATGAGCAGTTCTTC. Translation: CASSKGQGSNEQFF.

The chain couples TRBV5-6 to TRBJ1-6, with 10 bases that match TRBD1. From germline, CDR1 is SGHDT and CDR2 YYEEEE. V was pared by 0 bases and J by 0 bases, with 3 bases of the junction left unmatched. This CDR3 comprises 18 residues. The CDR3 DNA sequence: TGTGCCAGCAGCTTGGGGGACAGGGGTTTCTCCTATAATTCACCCCTCCACTTT. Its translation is CASSLGDRGFSYNSPLHF.

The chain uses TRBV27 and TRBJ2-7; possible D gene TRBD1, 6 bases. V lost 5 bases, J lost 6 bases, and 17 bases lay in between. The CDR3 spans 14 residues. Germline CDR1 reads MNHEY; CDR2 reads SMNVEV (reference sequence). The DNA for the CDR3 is TGTGCCAGCAGTAACCAGGGGAAAGGAATCGAGCAGTACTTC. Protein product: CASSNQGKGIEQYF.

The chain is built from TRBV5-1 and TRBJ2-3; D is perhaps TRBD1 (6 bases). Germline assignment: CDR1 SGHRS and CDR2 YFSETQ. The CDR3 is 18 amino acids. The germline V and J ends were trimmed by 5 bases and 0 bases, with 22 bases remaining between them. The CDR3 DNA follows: TGCGCCAGCAGAAAGGGGGAAATTGACTCTTCTAGCACAGATACGCAGTATTTT. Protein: CASRKGEIDSSSTDTQYF.

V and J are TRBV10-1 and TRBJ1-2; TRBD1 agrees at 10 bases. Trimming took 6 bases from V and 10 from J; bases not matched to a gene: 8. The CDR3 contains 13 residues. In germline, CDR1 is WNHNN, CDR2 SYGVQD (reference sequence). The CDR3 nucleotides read TGCGCCAGCAGCCCGGGACAGGGGCATTACTACACCTTC. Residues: CASSPGQGHYYTF.

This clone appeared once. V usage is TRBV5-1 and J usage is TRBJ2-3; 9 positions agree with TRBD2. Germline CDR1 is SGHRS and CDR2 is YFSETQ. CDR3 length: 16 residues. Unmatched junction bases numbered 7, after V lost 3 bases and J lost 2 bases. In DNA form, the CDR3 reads TGCGCCAGCAGCTCGGGGGCTAGCGGGGACACAGATACGCAGTATTTT. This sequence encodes CASSSGASGDTDTQYF.

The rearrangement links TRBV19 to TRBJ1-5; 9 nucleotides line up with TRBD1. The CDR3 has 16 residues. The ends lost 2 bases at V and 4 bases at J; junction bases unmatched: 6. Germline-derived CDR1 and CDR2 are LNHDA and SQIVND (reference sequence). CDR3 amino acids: CASSILTGGRNQPQHF. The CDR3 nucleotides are TGTGCCAGTAGTATATTAACAGGGGGCCGGAATCAGCCCCAGCATTTT.

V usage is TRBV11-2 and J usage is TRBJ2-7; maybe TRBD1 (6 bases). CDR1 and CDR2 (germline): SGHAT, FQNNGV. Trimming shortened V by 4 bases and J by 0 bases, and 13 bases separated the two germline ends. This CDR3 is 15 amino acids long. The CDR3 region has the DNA TGTGCCAGCAGCTCTACGACAGGAAGCTCCTACGAGCAGTACTTC. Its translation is CASSSTTGSSYEQYF.

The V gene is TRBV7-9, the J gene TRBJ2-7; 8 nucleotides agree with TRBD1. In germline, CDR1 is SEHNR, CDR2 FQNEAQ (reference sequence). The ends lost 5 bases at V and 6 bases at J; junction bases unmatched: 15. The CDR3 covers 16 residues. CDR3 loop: CASSLQTGGAGGEQYF. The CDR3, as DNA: TGTGCCAGCAGCCTCCAAACAGGGGGAGCGGGTGGCGAGCAGTACTTC.

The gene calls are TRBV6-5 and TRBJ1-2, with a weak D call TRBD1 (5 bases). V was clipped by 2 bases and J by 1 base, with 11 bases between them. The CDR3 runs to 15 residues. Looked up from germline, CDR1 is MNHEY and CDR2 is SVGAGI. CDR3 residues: CASSYVTGDNYGYTF. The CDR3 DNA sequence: TGTGCCAGCAGTTACGTTACAGGAGATAACTATGGCTACACCTTC.

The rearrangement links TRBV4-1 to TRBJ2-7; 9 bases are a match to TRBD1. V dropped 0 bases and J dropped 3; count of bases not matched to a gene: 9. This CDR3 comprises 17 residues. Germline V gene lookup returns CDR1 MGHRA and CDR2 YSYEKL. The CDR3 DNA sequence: TGCGCCAGCAGCCAAGACAATCCGGGGACAGGGCTCTACGAGCAGTACTTC. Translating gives CASSQDNPGTGLYEQYF.

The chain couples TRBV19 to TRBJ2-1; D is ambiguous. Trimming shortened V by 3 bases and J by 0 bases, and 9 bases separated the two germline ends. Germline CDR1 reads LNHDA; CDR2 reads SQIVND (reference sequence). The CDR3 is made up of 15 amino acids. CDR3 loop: CASSIGRSSYNEQFF. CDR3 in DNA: TGTGCCAGTAGTATCGGTAGAAGCTCCTACAATGAGCAGTTCTTC.

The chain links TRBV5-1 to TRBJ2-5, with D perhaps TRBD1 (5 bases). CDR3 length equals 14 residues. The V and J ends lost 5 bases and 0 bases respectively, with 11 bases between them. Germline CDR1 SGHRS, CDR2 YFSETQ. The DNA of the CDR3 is TGCGCCAGCAGTGGGGCAGCTAACCAAGAGACCCAGTACTTC. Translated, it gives CASSGAANQETQYF.

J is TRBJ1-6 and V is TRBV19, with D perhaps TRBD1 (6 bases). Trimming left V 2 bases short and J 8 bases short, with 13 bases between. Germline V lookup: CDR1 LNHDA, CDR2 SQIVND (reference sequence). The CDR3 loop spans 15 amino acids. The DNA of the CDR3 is TGTGCCAGTAGTATACAGGGGACACCGCATTCACCCCTCCACTTT. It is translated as CASSIQGTPHSPLHF.

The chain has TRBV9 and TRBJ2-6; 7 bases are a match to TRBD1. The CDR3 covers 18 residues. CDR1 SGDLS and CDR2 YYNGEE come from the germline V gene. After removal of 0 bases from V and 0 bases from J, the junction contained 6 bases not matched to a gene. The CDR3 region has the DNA TGTGCCAGCAGCGTAGAGGGGACAGCGCTCTCTGGGGCCAACGTCCTGACTTTC. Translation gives CASSVEGTALSGANVLTF.

The DNA of the CDR3 is TGTGCCAGCAGCCAACGACCGAGGGGCGGGGGGGTCCGCACAGATACGCAGTATTTT. As protein: CASSQRPRGGGVRTDTQYF. The chain links TRBV14 to TRBJ2-3; 9 positions agree with TRBD2. Germline lookup yields CDR1 SGHDN and CDR2 FVKESK. The ends lost 2 bases at V and 1 base at J; junction bases unmatched: 13. This CDR3 is 19 amino acids long. The variable domain in full, with the rest retrieved from reference TRBV14 and TRBJ2-3, is EAGVTQFPSHSVIEKGQTVTLRCDPISGHDNLYWYRRVMGKEIKFLLHFVKESKQDESGMPNNRFLAERTGGTYSTLKVQPAELEDSGVYFCASSQRPRGGGVRTDTQYFGPGTRLTVL.

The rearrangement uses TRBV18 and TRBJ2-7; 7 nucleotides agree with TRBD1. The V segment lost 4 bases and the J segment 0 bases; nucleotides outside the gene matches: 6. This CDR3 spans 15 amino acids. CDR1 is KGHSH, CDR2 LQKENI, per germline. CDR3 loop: CASSLSGQHSYEQYF. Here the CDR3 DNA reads TGTGCCAGCTCACTTTCGGGACAGCACTCCTACGAGCAGTACTTC.

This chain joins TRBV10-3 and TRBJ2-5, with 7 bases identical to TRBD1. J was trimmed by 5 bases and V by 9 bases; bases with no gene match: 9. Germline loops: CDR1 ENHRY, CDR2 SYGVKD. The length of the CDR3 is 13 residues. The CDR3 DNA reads TGTGCCATTACCCAGGGGGTCGAGGAGACCCAGTACTTC. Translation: CAITQGVEETQYF.

The CDR3 DNA follows: TGCGCCAGCAGCTTGGAAGGCAGAGGGTATGGCTACACCTTC. It specifies CASSLEGRGYGYTF. V is TRBV5-1 and J is TRBJ1-2; D unclear. The V end lost 0 bases, the J end lost 5 bases, and 11 bases lay between the germline ends. This CDR3 is 14 amino acids long. Germline loops: CDR1 SGHRS, CDR2 YFSETQ. The full variable domain, in which reference TRBV5-1 and TRBJ1-2 provide the parts outside the CDR3, is KAGVTQTPRYLIKTRGQQVTLSCSPISGHRSVSWYQQTPGQGLQFLFEYFSETQRNKGNFPGRFSGRQFSNSRSEMNVSTLELGDSALYLCASSLEGRGYGYTFGSGTRLTVV.